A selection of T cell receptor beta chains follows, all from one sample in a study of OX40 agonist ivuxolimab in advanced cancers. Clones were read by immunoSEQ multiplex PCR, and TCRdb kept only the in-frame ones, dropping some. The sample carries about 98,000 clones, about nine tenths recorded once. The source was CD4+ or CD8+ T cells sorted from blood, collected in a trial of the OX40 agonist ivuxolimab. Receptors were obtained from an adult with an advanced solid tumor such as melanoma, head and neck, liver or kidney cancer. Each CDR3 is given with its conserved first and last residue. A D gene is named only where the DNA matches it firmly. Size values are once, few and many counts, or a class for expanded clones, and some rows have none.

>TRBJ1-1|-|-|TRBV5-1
CASSLAITTVMNTEAFF
TGCGCCAGCAGCTTGGCCATCACGACAGTTATGAACACTGAAGCTTTCTTT
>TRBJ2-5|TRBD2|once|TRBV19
CASSISIAGTQETQYF
TGTGCCAGTAGTATCTCCATAGCGGGAACCCAAGAGACCCAGTACTTC
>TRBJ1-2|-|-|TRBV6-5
CASSYSITPGGYTF
TGTGCCAGCAGTTACTCGATCACTCCCGGCGGCTACACCTTC
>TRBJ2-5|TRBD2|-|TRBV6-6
CASRFREGETQYF
TGTGCCAGCAGATTTCGGGAGGGCGAGACCCAGTACTTC
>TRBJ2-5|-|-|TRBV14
CASSRRGWTKETQYF
TGTGCCAGCAGCCGGAGGGGGTGGACCAAAGAGACCCAGTACTTC
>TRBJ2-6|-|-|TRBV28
CASSLPSPGANVLTF
TGTGCCAGCAGTTTACCGTCACCCGGGGCCAACGTCCTGACTTTC
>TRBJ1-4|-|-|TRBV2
CASSPTGVNEKLFF
TGTGCCAGCAGTCCGACAGGCGTTAATGAAAAACTGTTTTTT
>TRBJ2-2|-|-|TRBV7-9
CASRGRNTGELFF
TGTGCCAGCCGGGGGAGGAACACCGGGGAGCTGTTTTTT
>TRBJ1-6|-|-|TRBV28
CASSSANRATSPLHF
TGTGCCAGCAGTTCCGCCAACAGGGCCACTTCACCCCTCCACTTT
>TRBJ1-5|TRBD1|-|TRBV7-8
CASSTGGGQPQHF
TGTGCCAGCAGCACAGGGGGCGGGCAGCCCCAGCATTTT
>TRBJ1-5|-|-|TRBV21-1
CASSKRRAEPQHF
TGTGCCAGCAGCAAAAGGAGGGCAGAGCCCCAGCATTTT
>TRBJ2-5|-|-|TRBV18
CASSPRFEETQYF
TGTGCCAGCTCACCCCGTTTTGAGGAGACCCAGTACTTC
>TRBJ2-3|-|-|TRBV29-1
CSVSRDRLGTQYF
TGCAGCGTCAGCCGGGACCGCCTGGGGACGCAGTATTTT
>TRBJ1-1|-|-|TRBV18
CASSPTENTEAFF
TGTGCCAGCTCACCAACGGAGAACACTGAAGCTTTCTTT
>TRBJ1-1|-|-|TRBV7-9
CASSLLQNTEAFF
TGTGCCAGCAGCTTACTTCAGAACACTGAAGCTTTCTTT
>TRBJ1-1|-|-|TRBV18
CASSSYNTEAFF
TGTGCCAGCTCAAGTTACAACACTGAAGCTTTCTTT
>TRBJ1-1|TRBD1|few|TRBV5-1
CASSPNGQGFAEAFF
TGCGCCAGCAGCCCGAACGGACAGGGCTTTGCTGAAGCTTTCTTT
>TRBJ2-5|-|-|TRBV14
CASSQGTTSGTQYF
TGTGCCAGCAGCCAAGGGACTACCTCGGGGACCCAGTACTTC
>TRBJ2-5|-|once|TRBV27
CASSSLGGETQYF
TGTGCCAGCAGTTCATTGGGCGGCGAGACCCAGTACTTC
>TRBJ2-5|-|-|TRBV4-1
CASSQPSTPETQYF
TGCGCCAGCAGCCAACCATCAACCCCGGAGACCCAGTACTTC
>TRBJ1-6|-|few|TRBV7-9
CASSRPAGTHSPLHF
TGTGCCAGCAGCCGGCCCGCAGGGACGCATTCACCCCTCCACTTT
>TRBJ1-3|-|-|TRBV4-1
CASSQPGRNSGNTIYF
TGCGCCAGCAGCCAACCGGGACGCAACTCTGGAAACACCATATATTTT
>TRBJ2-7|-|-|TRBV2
CASSRDSRYEQYF
TGTGCCAGCAGTCGGGACTCCAGATACGAGCAGTACTTC
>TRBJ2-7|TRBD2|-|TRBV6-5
CASSYSTGGTYEQYF
TGTGCCAGCAGTTACTCGACGGGGGGTACCTACGAGCAGTACTTC
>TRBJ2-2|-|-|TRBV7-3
CASSLAPTGGLKDGELFF
TGTGCCAGCAGCTTAGCCCCAACGGGCGGGTTGAAAGACGGGGAGCTGTTTTTT
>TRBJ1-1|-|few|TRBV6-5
CASRYTGNTEAFF
TGTGCCAGCAGGTATACAGGGAACACTGAAGCTTTCTTT
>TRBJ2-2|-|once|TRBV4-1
CASSQGGTYTGELFF
TGCGCCAGCAGCCAAGGTGGGACGTACACCGGGGAGCTGTTTTTT
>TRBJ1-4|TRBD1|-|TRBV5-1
CASSPGQGGSNEKLFF
TGCGCCAGCAGTCCGGGACAGGGAGGGTCAAATGAAAAACTGTTTTTT
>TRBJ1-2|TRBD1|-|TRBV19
CAIGQGNGYTF
TGTGCCATCGGACAGGGCAATGGCTACACCTTC
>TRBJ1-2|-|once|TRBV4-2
CASSQEVGSGYGYTF
TGTGCCAGCAGCCAAGAGGTGGGTAGCGGCTATGGCTACACCTTC
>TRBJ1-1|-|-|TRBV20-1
CSASSGLGAFF
TGCAGTGCTAGTAGCGGGCTCGGGGCTTTCTTT
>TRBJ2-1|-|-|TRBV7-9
CASSSRTDNEQFF
TGTGCCAGCAGCTCCAGGACAGACAATGAGCAGTTCTTC
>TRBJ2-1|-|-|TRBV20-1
CSARLRNEQFF
TGCAGTGCTAGGTTGCGCAATGAGCAGTTCTTC
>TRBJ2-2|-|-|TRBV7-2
CASSPTQTRTAHGELFF
TGTGCCAGCAGCCCAACCCAGACTAGGACAGCACACGGGGAGCTGTTTTTT
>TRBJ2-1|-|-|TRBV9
CARGSSYNEQFF
TGTGCTCGGGGGAGCTCCTACAATGAGCAGTTCTTC
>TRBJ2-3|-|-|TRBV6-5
CASSRRDTQYF
TGTGCCAGCAGCCGCAGGGATACGCAGTATTTT
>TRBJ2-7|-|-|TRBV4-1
CASSQGVALTSYEQYF
TGCGCCAGCAGCCAAGGGGTAGCGCTCACTTCCTACGAGCAGTACTTC
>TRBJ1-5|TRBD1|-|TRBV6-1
CASSGWTGGGNQPQHF
TGTGCCAGCAGTGGGTGGACAGGGGGGGGCAATCAGCCCCAGCATTTT
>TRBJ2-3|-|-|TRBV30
CAWSWRVSTDTQYF
TGTGCCTGGAGTTGGCGGGTTAGCACAGATACGCAGTATTTT
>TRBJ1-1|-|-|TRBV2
CASSPGGSGGDTEAFF
TGTGCCAGCAGTCCTGGGGGGTCGGGCGGGGACACTGAAGCTTTCTTT
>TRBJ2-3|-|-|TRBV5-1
CASSGSVTDTQYF
TGCGCCAGCAGCGGATCGGTCACAGATACGCAGTATTTT
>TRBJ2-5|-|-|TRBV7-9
CASSGVLGETQYF
TGTGCCAGCAGCGGGGTCTTGGGAGAGACCCAGTACTTC
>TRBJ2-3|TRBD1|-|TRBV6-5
CASSRPGQGADTQYF
TGTGCCAGCAGCCGCCCGGGACAGGGGGCCGATACGCAGTATTTT
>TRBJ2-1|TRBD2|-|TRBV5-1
CASSTGLAGVNEQFF
TGCGCCAGCAGCACGGGACTAGCGGGAGTGAATGAGCAGTTCTTC
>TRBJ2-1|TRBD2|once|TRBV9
CASSLNTELAGGIF
TGTGCCAGCAGCTTGAACACCGAACTAGCGGGAGGAATCTTC
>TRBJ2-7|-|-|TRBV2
CASSAGTQAYEQYF
TGTGCCAGCAGCGCCGGGACCCAGGCCTACGAGCAGTACTTC
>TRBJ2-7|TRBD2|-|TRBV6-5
CASSPSGTYEQYF
TGTGCCAGCAGTCCAAGCGGGACCTACGAGCAGTACTTC
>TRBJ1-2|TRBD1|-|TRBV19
CASSLTGGNYGYTF
TGTGCCAGTAGTCTGACAGGGGGGAACTATGGCTACACCTTC
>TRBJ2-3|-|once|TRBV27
CASSSAHPRGGGVRGTDTQYF
TGTGCCAGCAGTTCCGCCCACCCGAGGGGCGGAGGGGTTAGAGGCACAGATACGCAGTATTTT
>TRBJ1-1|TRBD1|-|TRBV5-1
CASSLGGTGLNTEAFF
TGCGCCAGCAGCTTGGGTGGGACAGGACTGAACACTGAAGCTTTCTTT
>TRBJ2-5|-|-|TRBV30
CAWRPTIVETQYF
TGTGCCTGGAGACCGACCATCGTAGAGACCCAGTACTTC